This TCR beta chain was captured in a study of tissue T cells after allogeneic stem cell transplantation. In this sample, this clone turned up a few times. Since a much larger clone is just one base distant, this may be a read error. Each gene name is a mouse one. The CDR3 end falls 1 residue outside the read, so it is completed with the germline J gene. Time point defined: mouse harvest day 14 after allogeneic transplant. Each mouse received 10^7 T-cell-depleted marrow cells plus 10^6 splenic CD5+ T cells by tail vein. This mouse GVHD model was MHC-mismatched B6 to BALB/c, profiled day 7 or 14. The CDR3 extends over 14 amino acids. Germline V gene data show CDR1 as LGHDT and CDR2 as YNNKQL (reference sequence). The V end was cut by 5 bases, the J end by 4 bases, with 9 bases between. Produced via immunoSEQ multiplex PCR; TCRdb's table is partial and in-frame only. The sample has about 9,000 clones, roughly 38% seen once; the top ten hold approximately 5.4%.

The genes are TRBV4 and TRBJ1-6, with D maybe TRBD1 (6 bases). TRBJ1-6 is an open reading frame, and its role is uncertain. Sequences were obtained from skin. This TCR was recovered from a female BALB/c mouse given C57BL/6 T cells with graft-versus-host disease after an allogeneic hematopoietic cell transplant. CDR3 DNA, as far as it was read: TGTGCCAGCAGCCCGGGACATTATAATTCGCCCCTCTAC. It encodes CASSPGHYNSPLY. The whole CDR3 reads CASSPGHYNSPLYF.